This TCR beta chain was observed in a study of T cell responses to AZD1222 COVID-19 vaccine. The table lists this clone with a few counts. Its antigen is not known. The germline gene is not matched at one end of the junction; a read error may be the cause. CDR3 size: 12 residues. Germline values: CDR1 LGHNA, CDR2 YNFKEQ. Here immunoSEQ multiplex PCR was the method, and the copy in TCRdb shows in-frame clones only, minus some. The sample contains 65,000 to 85,000 clones, under 90% of which appear only once. Study-level points and caveats: Only after the peak T cell response were repertoires sampled. Reports say nearly half of spike-specific TCRs go after unmutated variant regions.

This sequence joins TRBV4-2 and TRBJ2-7; 12 bases agree with TRBD2. The source was peripheral blood, collected on day 0 of AZD1222 vaccination. The TCR was taken from an adult in good health. The CDR3 coding sequence is TGTGCCAGCAGCCAGGGGACTAGCGGGCCCGACTTC. Its protein product is CASSQGTSGPDF.